What follows describes a single TCR beta chain. There are 15 residues in the CDR3. The germline V gene encodes CDR1 SGHNT and CDR2 YENEEA. Unmatched junction bases numbered 5, after V lost 1 base and J lost 3 bases. Template: tumor biopsy or peripheral blood genomic DNA, about 616-6,500 ng per sample. The source of the sample is a study of T cells in tumors after PD-1 blockade. Study as a whole: Patients had no prior checkpoint blockade, systemic immunosuppressants, or anti-cancer therapy within 4 weeks. Daily vismodegib 150 mg continued in a subset of anti-PD-1-treated patients.

TCRdb's table, derived via immunoSEQ multiplex PCR, lists solely in-frame clones and lacks some. Of 60,000 or so clones listed, 80% were seen once; the top ten hold around 15%. This sequence was found in a human donor with basal cell carcinoma. The sample in question was PBMCs, obtained before anti-PD-1 treatment. This rearrangement joins TRBV11-3 to TRBJ2-7; 8 nucleotides match TRBD1. CDR3 DNA: TGTGCCAGCAGCTTAGGACAGGGGTCGTTCTACGAGCAGTACTTC. Protein sequence: CASSLGQGSFYEQYF.